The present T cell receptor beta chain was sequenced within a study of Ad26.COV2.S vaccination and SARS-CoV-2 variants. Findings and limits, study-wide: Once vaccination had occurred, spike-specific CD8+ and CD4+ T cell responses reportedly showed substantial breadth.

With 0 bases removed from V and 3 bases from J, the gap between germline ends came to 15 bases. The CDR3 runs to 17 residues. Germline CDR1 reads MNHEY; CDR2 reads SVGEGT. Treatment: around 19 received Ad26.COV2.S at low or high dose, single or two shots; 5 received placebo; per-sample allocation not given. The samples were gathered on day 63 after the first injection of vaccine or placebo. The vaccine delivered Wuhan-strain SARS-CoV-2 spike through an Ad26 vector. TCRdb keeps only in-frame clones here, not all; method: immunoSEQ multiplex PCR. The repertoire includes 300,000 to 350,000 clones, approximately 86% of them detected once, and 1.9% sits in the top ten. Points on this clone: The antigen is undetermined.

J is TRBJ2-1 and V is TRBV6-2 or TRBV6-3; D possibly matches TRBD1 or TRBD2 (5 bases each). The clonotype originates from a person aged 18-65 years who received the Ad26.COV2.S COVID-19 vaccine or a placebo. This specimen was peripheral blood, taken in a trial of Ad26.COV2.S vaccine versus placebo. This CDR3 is CASSYSGERFIYNEQFF. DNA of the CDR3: TGTGCCAGCAGTTACTCGGGGGAGCGGTTTATCTACAATGAGCAGTTCTTC.